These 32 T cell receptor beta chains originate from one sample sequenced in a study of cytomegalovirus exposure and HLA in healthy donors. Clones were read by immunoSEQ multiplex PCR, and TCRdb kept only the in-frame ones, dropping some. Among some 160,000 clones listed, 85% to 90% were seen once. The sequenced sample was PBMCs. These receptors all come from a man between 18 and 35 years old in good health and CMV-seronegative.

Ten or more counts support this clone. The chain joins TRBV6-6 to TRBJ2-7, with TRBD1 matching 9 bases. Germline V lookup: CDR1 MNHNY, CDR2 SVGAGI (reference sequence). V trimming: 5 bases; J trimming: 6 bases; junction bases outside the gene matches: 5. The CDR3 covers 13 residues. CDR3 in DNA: TGTGCCAGCAGTAAGGGACAGGGCCCCGAGCAGTACTTC. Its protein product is CASSKGQGPEQYF.

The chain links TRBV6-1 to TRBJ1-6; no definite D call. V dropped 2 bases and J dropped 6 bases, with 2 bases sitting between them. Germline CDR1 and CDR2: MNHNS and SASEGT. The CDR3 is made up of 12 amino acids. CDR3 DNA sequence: TGTGCCAGCAGTGAACTTAATTCACCCCTCCACTTT. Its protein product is CASSELNSPLHF.

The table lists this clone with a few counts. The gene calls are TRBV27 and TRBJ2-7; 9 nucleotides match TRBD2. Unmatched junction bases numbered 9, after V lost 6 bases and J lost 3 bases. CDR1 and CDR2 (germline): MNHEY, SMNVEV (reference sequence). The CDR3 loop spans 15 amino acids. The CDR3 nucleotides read TGTGCCAGCAGCTTTAGCGGGAGCGGCCTCTACGAGCAGTACTTC. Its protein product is CASSFSGSGLYEQYF.

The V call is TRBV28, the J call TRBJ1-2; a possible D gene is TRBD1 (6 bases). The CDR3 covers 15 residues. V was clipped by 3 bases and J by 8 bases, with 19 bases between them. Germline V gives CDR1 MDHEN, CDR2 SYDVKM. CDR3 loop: CASSFPKGQPNGYTF. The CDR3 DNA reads TGTGCCAGCAGTTTTCCGAAAGGACAGCCGAACGGCTACACCTTC.

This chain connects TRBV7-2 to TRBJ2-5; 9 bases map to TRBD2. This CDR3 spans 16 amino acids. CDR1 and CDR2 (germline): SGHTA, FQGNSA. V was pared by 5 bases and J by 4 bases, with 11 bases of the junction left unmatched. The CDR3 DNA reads TGTGCCAGCAGCCCCTCTCTCAGGCGGGGGGGAGAGACCCAGTACTTC. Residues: CASSPSLRRGGETQYF.

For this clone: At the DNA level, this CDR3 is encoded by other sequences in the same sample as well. CDR3 amino acids: CASSLAGETEAFF. CDR3 bases: TGCGCCAGCAGCTTGGCCGGAGAAACTGAAGCTTTCTTT. V usage is TRBV5-1 and J usage is TRBJ1-1; D not resolved. In germline, CDR1 is SGHRS, CDR2 YFSETQ. The CDR3 sequence is 13 residues long. Trimming removed 0 bases at V and 5 bases at J, with 8 bases between.

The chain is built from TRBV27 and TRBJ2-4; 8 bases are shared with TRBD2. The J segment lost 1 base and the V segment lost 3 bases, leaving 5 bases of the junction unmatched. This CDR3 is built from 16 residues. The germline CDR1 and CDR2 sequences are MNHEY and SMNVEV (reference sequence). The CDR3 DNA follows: TGTGCCAGCAGTTTCTTCCCGGGGGGGGCCAAAAACATTCAGTACTTC. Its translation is CASSFFPGGAKNIQYF.

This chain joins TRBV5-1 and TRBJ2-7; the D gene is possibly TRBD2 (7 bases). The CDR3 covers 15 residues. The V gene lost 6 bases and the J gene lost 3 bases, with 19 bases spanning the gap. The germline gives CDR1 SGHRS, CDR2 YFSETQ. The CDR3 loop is CASTPSGAGDYEQYF. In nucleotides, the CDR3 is TGCGCCAGCACCCCCTCAGGGGCGGGGGACTACGAGCAGTACTTC. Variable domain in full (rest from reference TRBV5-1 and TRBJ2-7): KAGVTQTPRYLIKTRGQQVTLSCSPISGHRSVSWYQQTPGQGLQFLFEYFSETQRNKGNFPGRFSGRQFSNSRSEMNVSTLELGDSALYLCASTPSGAGDYEQYFGPGTRLTVT.

The CDR3 region is CASSKLDRDSYEQYF. The CDR3 DNA is TGCGCCAGCAGCAAATTAGATAGAGACTCCTACGAGCAGTACTTC. This chain connects TRBV4-3 to TRBJ2-7; D not resolved. Per the germline V gene, CDR1 is LGHNA and CDR2 is YSLEER. The CDR3 is made up of 15 amino acids. The ends were cut back, 5 bases at V and 0 bases at J, with 14 bases in the middle.

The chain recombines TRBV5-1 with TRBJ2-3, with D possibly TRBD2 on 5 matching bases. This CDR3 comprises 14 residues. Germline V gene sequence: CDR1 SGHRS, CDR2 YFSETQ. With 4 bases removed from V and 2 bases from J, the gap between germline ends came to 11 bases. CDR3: CASSAGIYTDTQYF. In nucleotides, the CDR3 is TGCGCCAGCAGCGCCGGGATCTACACAGATACGCAGTATTTT. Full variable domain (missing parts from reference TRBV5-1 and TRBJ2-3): KAGVTQTPRYLIKTRGQQVTLSCSPISGHRSVSWYQQTPGQGLQFLFEYFSETQRNKGNFPGRFSGRQFSNSRSEMNVSTLELGDSALYLCASSAGIYTDTQYFGPGTRLTVL.

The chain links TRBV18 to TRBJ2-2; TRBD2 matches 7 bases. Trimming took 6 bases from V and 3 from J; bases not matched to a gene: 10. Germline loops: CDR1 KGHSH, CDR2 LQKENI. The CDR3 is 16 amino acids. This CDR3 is CASSLLERDDTGELFF. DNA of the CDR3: TGTGCCAGCTCGCTACTAGAGCGGGACGACACCGGGGAGCTGTTTTTT.

DNA for the CDR3: TGTGCCACGCACAGGCTTAGCTCTGGGGCCAACGTCCTGACTTTC. Translation gives CATHRLSSGANVLTF. The genes are TRBV2 and TRBJ2-6, with D possibly TRBD1 on 5 matching bases. This CDR3 region has 15 residues. Germline V CDR1 and CDR2: SNHLY, FYNNEI. V lost 10 bases and J 0 bases, leaving 13 bases between the germline ends.

The CDR3 reads CASSTGTGPGANVLTF. DNA for the CDR3: TGTGCCAGCAGTACCGGGACAGGACCGGGGGCCAACGTCCTGACTTTC. V gene TRBV27 combines with J gene TRBJ2-6; 8 bases align to TRBD1. Germline V gives CDR1 MNHEY, CDR2 SMNVEV (reference sequence). The CDR3 has 16 residues. The V segment lost 5 bases and the J segment 4 bases; nucleotides outside the gene matches: 7.

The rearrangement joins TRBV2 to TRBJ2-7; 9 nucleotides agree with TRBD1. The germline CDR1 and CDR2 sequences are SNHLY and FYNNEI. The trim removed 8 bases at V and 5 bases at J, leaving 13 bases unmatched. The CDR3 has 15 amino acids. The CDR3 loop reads CASPLPDRGDNEQYV. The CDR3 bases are TGTGCCAGCCCCCTGCCGGACAGGGGTGACAACGAGCAGTACGTC.

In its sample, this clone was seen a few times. The CDR3 sequence is CASSFRGEQYF. CDR3 nucleotides: TGTGCCAGCAGCTTCAGGGGCGAGCAGTACTTC. The chain employs TRBV11-1 and TRBJ2-7; a possible D gene is TRBD1 (6 bases). Germline lookup yields CDR1 SGHAT and CDR2 FQDESV (reference sequence). The CDR3 contains 11 residues. V was cut by 3 bases and J by 6 bases, with 6 bases left in between.

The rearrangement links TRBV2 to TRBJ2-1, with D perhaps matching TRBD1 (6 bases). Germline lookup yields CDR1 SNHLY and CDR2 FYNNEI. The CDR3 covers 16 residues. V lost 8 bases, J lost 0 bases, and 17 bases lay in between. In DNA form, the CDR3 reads TGTGCCAGCCGACTGACAGGTTCTGACTCCTACAATGAGCAGTTCTTC. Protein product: CASRLTGSDSYNEQFF. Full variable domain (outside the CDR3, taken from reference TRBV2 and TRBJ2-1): EPEVTQTPSHQVTQMGQEVILRCVPISNHLYFYWYRQILGQKVEFLVSFYNNEISEKSEIFDDQFSVERPDGSNFTLKIRSTKLEDSAMYFCASRLTGSDSYNEQFFGPGTRLTVL.

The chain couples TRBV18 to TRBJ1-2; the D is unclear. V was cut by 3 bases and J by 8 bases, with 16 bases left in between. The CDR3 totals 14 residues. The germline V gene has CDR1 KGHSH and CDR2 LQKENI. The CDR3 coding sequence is TGTGCCAGCTCACCCCTCCGGTCCCCCGAGGGCTACACCTTC. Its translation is CASSPLRSPEGYTF.

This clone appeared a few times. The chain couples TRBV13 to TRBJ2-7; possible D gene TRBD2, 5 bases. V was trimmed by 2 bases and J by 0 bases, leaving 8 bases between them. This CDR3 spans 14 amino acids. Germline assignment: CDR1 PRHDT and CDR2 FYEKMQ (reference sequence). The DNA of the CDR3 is TGTGCCAGCAGCTTATTAGGGAGCTCCTACGAGCAGTACGTC. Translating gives CASSLLGSSYEQYV.

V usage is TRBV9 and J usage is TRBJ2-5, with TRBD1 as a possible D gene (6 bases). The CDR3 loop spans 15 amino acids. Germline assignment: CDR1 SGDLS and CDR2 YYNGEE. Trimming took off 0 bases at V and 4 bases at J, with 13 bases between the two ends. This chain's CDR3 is CASSVGGQMLETQYF. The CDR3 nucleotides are TGTGCCAGCAGCGTAGGCGGACAGATGTTAGAGACCCAGTACTTC.

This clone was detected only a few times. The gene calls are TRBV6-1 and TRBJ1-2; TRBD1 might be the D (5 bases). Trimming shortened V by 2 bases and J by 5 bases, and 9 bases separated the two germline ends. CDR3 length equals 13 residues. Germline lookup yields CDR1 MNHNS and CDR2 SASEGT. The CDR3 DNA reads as TGTGCCAGCAGTGAAAAGGAGGGGTATGGCTACACCTTC. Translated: CASSEKEGYGYTF.

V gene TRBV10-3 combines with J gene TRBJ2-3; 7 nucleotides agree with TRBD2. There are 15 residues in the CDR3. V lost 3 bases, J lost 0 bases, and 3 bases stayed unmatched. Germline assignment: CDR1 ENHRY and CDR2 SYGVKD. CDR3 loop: CAISDGGSSTDTQYF. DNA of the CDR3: TGTGCCATCAGTGACGGGGGGTCAAGCACAGATACGCAGTATTTT.

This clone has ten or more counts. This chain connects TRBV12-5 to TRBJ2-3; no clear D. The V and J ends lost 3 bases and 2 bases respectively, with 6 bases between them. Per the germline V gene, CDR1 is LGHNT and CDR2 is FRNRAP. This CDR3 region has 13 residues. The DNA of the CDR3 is TGTGCTAGTGGTTTTGACTCCACAGATACGCAGTATTTT. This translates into CASGFDSTDTQYF. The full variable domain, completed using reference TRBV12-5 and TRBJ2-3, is DARVTQTPRHKVTEMGQEVTMRCQPILGHNTVFWYRQTMMQGLELLAYFRNRAPLDDSGMPKDRFSAEMPDATLATLKIQPSEPRDSAVYFCASGFDSTDTQYFGPGTRLTVL.

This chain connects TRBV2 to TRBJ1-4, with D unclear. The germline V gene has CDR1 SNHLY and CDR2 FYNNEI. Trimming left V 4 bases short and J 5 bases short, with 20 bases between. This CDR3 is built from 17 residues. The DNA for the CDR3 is TGTGCCAGCAGTGGATACAGTCTCAAGTACAACAATGAAAAACTGTTTTTT. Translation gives CASSGYSLKYNNEKLFF.

CDR3 nucleotides: TGTGCCAGCAGTTTATTTCAGGGGGTATCTAATGAAAAACTGTTTTTT. It encodes CASSLFQGVSNEKLFF. The V and J genes are TRBV28 and TRBJ1-4; 7 bases map to TRBD1. V was pared by 1 base and J by 3 bases, with 5 bases of the junction left unmatched. This CDR3 is built from 16 residues. Looked up from germline, CDR1 is MDHEN and CDR2 is SYDVKM.

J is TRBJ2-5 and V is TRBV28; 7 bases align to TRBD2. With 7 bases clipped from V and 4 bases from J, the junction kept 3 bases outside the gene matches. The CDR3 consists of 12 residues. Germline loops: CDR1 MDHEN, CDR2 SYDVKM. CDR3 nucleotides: TGTGCCAGCACTAGCGGCAGAGAGACCCAGTACTTC. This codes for CASTSGRETQYF.

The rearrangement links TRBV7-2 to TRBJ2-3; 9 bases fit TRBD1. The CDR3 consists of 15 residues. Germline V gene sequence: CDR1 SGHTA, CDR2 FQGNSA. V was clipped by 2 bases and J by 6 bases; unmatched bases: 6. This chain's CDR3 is CASSLRDRAIDTQYF. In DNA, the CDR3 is TGTGCCAGCAGCTTAAGGGACAGGGCCATCGATACGCAGTATTTT.

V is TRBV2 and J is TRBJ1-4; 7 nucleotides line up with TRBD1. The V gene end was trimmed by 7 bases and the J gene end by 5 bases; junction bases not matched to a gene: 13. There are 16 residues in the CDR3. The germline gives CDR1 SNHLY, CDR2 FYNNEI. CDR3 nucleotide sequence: TGTGCCAGCACCACCGAAGGGGGCAGAGGAAATGAAAAACTGTTTTTT. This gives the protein CASTTEGGRGNEKLFF.

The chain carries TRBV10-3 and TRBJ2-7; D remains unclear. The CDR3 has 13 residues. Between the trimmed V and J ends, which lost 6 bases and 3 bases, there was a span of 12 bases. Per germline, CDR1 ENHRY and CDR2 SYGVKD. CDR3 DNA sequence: TGTGCCATCAGACCCACTTACGGCTACGAGCAGTACTTC. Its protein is CAIRPTYGYEQYF.

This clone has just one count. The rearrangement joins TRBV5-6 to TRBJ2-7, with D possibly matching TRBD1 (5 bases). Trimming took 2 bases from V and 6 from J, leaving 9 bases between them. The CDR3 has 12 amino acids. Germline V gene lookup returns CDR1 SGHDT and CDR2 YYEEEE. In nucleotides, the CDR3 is TGTGCCAGCAGCTTAGGGGCAGGCGAGCAGTACGTC. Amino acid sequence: CASSLGAGEQYV.

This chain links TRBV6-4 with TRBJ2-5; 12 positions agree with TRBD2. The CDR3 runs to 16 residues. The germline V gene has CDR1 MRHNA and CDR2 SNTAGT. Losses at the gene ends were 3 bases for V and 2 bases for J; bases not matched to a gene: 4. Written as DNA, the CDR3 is TGTGCCAGCAGTGAGACTAGCGGGAGAGGGCAAGAGACCCAGTACTTC. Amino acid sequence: CASSETSGRGQETQYF.

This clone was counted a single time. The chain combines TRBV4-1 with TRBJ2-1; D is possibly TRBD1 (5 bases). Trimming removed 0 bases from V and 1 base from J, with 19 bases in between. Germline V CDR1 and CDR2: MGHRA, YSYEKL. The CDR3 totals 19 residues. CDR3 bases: TGCGCCAGCAGCCAAGATCAAGGCAGGGCTACCCCTTCCTACAATGAGCAGTTCTTC. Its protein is CASSQDQGRATPSYNEQFF.

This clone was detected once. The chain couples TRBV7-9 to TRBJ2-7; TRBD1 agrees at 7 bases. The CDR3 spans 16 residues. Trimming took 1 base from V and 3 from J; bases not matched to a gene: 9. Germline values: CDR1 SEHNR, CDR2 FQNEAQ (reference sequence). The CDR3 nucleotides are TGTGCCAGCAGCTTAGTTCCCGGGGACAGAATCTACGAGCAGTACTTC. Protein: CASSLVPGDRIYEQYF.